This section outlines one TCR beta chain sequence together with its context. No antigen is known for it. This sample was taken from a study of CD4 T cells in relation to SARS-CoV-2 and coronaviruses. Unexposed donor CD4+ T cells date from about 2010-2018, before the COVID-19 pandemic. Isolation of CD4+ T cells took place after less than twelve days in culture. Cells permitting, SARS-CoV-2 S/N and four cold-coronavirus spikes were tested on unexposed-donor CD4+ T cells. Cultures held two million PBMCs per well with about 10 IU/ml IL-2. Half the medium was replaced with IL-2 medium on days 3 and 7. Clones were sequenced by immunoSEQ multiplex PCR, and TCRdb holds only the in-frame ones, with some missing. The data show tens of thousands of clones, around 67% seen once. Germline V CDR1 and CDR2: ENHRY, SYGVKD. The CDR3 has 13 residues. Trimming took off 5 bases at V and 7 bases at J, with 14 bases between the two ends.

The clonotype was recovered from a human donor in good health. The gene calls are TRBV10-3 and TRBJ1-2; D ambiguous. Sequenced material: CD4+ T cells from PBMCs, cultured in vitro. DNA for the CDR3: TGTGCCATCAGTTTCGGAGTTCTCGGTGGCTACACCTTC. Amino acids: CAISFGVLGGYTF.